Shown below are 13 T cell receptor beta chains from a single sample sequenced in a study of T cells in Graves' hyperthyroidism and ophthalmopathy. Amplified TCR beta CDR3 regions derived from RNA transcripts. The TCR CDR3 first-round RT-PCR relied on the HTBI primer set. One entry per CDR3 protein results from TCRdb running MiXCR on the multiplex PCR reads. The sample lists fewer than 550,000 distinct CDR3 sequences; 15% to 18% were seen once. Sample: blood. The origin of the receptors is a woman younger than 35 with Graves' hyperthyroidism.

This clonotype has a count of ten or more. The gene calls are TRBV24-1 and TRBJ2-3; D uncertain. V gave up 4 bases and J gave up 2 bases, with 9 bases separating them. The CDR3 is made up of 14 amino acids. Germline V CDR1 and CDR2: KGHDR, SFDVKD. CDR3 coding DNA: TGTGCCACCAGTGACCCGACATACACAGATACGCAGTATTTT. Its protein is CATSDPTYTDTQYF.

The DNA for the CDR3 is TGCGCCAGCAGCTTGAAGCAGGGTGGTTATGGCTACACCTTC. This codes for CASSLKQGGYGYTF. The chain has TRBV5-1 and TRBJ1-2; D may be TRBD1 (5 bases). V was shortened by 1 base and J by 5 bases, with 12 bases between the two germline ends. The CDR3 has 14 residues. The germline gives CDR1 SGHRS, CDR2 YFSETQ.

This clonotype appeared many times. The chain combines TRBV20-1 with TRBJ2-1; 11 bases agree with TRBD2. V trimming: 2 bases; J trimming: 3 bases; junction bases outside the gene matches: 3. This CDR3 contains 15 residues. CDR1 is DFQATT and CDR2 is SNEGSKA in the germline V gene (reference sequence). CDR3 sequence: CSARPGTSGYNEQFF. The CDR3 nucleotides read TGCAGTGCTAGACCCGGGACTAGCGGCTACAATGAGCAGTTCTTC.

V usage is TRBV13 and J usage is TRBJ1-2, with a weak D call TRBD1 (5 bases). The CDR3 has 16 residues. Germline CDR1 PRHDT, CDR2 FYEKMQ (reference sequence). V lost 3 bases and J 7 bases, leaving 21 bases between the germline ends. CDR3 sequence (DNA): TGTGCCAGCAGCTTGTCGAGACAGTCAGGAGTTATTGGCTACACCTTC. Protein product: CASSLSRQSGVIGYTF.

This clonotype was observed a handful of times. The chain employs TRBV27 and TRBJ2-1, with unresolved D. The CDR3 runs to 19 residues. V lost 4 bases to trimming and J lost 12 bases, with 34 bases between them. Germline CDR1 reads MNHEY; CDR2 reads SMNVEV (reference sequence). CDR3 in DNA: TGTGCCAGCAGTTCCCGAATGCTCTTTGTCCATGCGGTTCCTTATAGGCAGTTCTTC. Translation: CASSSRMLFVHAVPYRQFF.

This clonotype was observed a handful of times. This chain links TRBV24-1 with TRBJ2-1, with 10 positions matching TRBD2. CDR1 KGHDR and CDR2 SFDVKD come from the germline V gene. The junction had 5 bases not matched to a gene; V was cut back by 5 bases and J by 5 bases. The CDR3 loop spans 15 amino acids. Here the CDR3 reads CATSASGSFHNEQFF. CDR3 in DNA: TGTGCCACCAGTGCTAGCGGGAGTTTCCACAATGAGCAGTTCTTC.

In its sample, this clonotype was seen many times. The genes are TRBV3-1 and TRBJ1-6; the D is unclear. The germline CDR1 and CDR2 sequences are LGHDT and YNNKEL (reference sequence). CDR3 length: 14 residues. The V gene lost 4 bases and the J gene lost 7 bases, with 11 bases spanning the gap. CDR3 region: CASSRASDNSPLHF. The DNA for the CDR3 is TGTGCCAGCAGCCGCGCCAGCGACAATTCACCCCTCCACTTT.

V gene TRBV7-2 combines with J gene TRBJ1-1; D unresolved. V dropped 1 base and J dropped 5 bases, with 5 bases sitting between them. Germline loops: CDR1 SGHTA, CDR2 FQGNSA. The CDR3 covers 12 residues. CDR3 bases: TGTGCCAGCAGCTTAGGGGTAACTGAAGCTTTCTTT. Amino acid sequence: CASSLGVTEAFF.

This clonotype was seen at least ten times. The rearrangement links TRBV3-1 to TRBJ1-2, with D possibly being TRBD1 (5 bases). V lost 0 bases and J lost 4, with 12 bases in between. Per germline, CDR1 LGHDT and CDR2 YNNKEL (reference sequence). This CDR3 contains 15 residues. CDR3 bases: TGTGCCAGCAGCCAAGAGTGGTCCGGGGGCTATGGCTACACCTTC. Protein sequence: CASSQEWSGGYGYTF.

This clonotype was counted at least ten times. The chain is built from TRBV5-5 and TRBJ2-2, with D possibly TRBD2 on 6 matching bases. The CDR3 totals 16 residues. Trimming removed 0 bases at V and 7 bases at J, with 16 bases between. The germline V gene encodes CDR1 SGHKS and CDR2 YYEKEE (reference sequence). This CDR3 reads CASSLGHAGLGGELFF. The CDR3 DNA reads TGTGCCAGCAGCTTGGGTCACGCGGGGCTGGGCGGGGAGCTGTTTTTT.

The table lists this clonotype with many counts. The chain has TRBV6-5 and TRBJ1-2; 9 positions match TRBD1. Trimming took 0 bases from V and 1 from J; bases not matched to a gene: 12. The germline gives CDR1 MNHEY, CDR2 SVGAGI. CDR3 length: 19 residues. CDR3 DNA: TGTGCCAGCAGTTACTCTGGGACAGGGCTCCAGGGGCATAACTATGGCTACACCTTC. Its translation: CASSYSGTGLQGHNYGYTF.

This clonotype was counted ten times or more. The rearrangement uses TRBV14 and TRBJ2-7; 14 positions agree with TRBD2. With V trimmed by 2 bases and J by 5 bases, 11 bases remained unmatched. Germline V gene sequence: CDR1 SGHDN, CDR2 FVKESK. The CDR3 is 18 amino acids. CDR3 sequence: CASSQSRGLAGVPNEQYF. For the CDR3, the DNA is TGTGCCAGCAGCCAATCAAGGGGACTAGCGGGAGTTCCCAACGAGCAGTACTTC.

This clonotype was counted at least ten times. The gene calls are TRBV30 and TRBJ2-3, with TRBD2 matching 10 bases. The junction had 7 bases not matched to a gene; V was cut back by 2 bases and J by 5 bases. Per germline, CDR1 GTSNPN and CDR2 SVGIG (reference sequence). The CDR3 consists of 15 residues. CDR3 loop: CAWSTAGGRRDTQYF. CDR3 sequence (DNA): TGTGCCTGGAGTACAGCGGGGGGGCGGAGAGATACGCAGTATTTT.